What follows are 6 T cell receptor beta chains derived from one specimen sequenced in a study of OX40 agonist ivuxolimab in advanced cancers. Sequencing was performed with immunoSEQ multiplex PCR; in TCRdb, only in-frame clones are kept and a portion is missing. The sample contains about 60,000 clones, 75% to 85% of which appear only once. This sample comprised CD4+ or CD8+ T cells sorted from blood, obtained in a trial of the OX40 agonist ivuxolimab. Receptors were obtained from an adult with an advanced solid tumor such as melanoma, head and neck, liver or kidney cancer.

This rearrangement joins TRBV5-6 to TRBJ2-7; the D is unclear. The CDR3 runs to 15 residues. Germline CDR1 and CDR2: SGHDT and YYEEEE. Trimming cost V 0 bases and J 3 bases, with 13 bases left between them. The chain's CDR3 is CASSLVYLPDYEQYF. The CDR3 DNA reads TGTGCCAGCAGCTTGGTGTATCTGCCGGACTACGAGCAGTACTTC.

The chain carries TRBV5-4 and TRBJ2-7; D is perhaps TRBD1 or TRBD2 (6 bases each). Trimming removed 4 bases at V and 2 bases at J, with 16 bases between. This CDR3 contains 15 residues. Germline assignment: CDR1 SGHNT and CDR2 YYREEE (reference sequence). CDR3 nucleotides: TGTGCCAGCAGCCCGCGGGGACAACCCACCTACGAGCAGTACTTC. It yields the protein CASSPRGQPTYEQYF.

This chain uses TRBV6-5 with TRBJ1-2; 10 bases are a match to TRBD1. The CDR3 totals 16 residues. V lost 0 bases, J lost 7 bases, and 8 bases stayed unmatched. CDR1 and CDR2 (germline): MNHEY, SVGAGI. Here the CDR3 DNA reads TGTGCCAGCAGTTACTCGACAGGGGGCAGGATGGGTGGCTACACCTTC. Encoded protein: CASSYSTGGRMGGYTF.

The chain joins TRBV5-1 to TRBJ2-3, with a possible D match to TRBD2 (5 bases). CDR3 length: 15 amino acids. Germline loops: CDR1 SGHRS, CDR2 YFSETQ. Trimming took off 4 bases at V and 3 bases at J, with 15 bases between the two ends. Here the CDR3 reads CASSHSGMRTDTQYF. The CDR3 DNA follows: TGCGCCAGCAGCCACTCGGGGATGCGTACAGATACGCAGTATTTT.

V gene TRBV10-3 combines with J gene TRBJ2-1, with 9 positions matching TRBD2. Germline CDR1 is ENHRY and CDR2 is SYGVKD. This CDR3 spans 14 amino acids. V dropped 4 bases and J dropped 7; count of bases not matched to a gene: 5. CDR3 sequence: CAISVERGVNEQFF. The CDR3 nucleotides are TGTGCCATCAGTGTGGAGCGGGGGGTAAATGAGCAGTTCTTC.

The V gene is TRBV11-1, the J gene TRBJ2-1; possibly TRBD1 or TRBD2 for D (5 bases each). Germline CDR1 SGHAT, CDR2 FQDESV (reference sequence). The CDR3 spans 16 residues. V lost 7 bases and J lost 4, with 20 bases in between. In DNA, the CDR3 is TGTGCCAGCACCTCGGGGCGTGGGCTGCAATACAATGAGCAGTTCTTC. Amino acids: CASTSGRGLQYNEQFF.